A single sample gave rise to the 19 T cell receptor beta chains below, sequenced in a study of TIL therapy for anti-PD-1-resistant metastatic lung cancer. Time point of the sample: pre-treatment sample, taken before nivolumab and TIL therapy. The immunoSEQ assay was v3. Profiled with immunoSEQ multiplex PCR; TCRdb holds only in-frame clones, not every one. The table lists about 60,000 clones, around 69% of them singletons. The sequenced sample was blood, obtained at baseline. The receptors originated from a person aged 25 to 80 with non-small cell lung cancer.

CDR3 in DNA: TGTGCCAGCAGTTTTAATGGCTACACCTTC. Translation: CASSFNGYTF. This chain connects TRBV28 to TRBJ1-2; D gene unclear. Trimming took off 3 bases at V and 6 bases at J, with 2 bases between the two ends. The CDR3 contains 10 residues. Germline CDR1 is MDHEN and CDR2 is SYDVKM.

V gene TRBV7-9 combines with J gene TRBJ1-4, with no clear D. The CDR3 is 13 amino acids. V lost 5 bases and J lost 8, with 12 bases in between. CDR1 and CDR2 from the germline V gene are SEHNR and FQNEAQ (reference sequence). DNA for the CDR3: TGTGCCAGCAGCCGGTCCATAGGGGAAAAACTGTTTTTT. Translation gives CASSRSIGEKLFF.

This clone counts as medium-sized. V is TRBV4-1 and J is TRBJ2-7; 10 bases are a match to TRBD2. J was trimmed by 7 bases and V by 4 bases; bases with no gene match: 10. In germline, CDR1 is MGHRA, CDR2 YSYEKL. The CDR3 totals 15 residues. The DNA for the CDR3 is TGCGCCAGCAGCCGAGCCGGGACTAGCGTCTGGGAGCAGTACTTC. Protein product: CASSRAGTSVWEQYF.

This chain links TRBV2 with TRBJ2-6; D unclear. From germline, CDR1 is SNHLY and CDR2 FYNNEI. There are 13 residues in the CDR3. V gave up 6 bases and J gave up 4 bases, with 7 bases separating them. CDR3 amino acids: CASRRVGANVLTF. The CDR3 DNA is TGTGCCAGCAGAAGGGTCGGGGCCAACGTCCTGACTTTC.

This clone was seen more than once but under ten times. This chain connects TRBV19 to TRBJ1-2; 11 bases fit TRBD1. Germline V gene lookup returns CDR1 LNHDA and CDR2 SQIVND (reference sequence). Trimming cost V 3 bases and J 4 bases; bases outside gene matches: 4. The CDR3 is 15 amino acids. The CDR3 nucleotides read TGTGCCAGTAGTATCGGACAGGGGGCAATCTATGGCTACACCTTC. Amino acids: CASSIGQGAIYGYTF.

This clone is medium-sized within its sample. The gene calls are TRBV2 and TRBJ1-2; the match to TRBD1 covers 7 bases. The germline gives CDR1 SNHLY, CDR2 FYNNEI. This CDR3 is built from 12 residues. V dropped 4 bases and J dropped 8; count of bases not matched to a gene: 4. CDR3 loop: CASSGTGEGYTF. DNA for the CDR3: TGTGCCAGCAGTGGGACAGGAGAGGGCTACACCTTC.

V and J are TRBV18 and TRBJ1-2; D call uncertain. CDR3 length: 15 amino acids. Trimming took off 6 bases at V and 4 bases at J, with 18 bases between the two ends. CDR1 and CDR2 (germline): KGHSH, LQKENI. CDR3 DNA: TGTGCCAGCTCGGTGGAGAGATCCTTAACCTATGGCTACACCTTC. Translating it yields CASSVERSLTYGYTF. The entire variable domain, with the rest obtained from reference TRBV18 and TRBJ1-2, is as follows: NAGVMQNPRHLVRRRGQEARLRCSPMKGHSHVYWYRQLPEEGLKFMVYLQKENIIDESGMPKERFSAEFPKEGPSILRIQQVVRGDSAAYFCASSVERSLTYGYTFGSGTRLTVV.

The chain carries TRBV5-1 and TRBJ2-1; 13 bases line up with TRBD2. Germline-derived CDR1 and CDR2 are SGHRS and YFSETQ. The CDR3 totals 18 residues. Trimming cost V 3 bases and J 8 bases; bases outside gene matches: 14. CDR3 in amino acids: CASSWTGTSGDLRDEQFF. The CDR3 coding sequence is TGCGCCAGCAGCTGGACCGGGACTAGCGGGGACCTAAGAGATGAGCAGTTCTTC.

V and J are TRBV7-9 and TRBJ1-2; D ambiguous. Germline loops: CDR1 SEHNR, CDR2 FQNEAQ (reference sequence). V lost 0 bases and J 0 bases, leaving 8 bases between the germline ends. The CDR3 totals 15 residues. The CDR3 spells CASSLATTPNYGYTF. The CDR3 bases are TGTGCCAGCAGCTTAGCGACGACTCCTAACTATGGCTACACCTTC.

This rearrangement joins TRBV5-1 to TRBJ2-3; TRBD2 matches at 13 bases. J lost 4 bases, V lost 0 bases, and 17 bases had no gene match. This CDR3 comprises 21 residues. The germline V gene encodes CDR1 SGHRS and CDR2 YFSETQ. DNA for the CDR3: TGCGCCAGCAGCTTGGTTGGGGGCTCTGGACTAGCGGGAGCCAACGCAGATACGCAGTATTTT. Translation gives CASSLVGGSGLAGANADTQYF.

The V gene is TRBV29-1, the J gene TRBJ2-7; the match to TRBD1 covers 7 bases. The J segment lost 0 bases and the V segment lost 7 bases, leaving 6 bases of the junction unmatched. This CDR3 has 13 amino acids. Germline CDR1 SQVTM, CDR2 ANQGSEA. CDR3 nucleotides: TGCAGCGCCCTATGGGACAGCTCCTACGAGCAGTACTTC. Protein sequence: CSALWDSSYEQYF.

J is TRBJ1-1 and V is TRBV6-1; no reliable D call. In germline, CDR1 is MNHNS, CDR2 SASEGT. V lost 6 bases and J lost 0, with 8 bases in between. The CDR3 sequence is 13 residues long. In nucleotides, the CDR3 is TGTGCCAGCAGCCAACAACTGAACACTGAAGCTTTCTTT. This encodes CASSQQLNTEAFF.

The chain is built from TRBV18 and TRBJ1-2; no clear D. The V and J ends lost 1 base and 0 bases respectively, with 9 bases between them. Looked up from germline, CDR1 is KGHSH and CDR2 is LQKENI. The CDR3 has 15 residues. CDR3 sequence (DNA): TGTGCCAGCTCACCACTCGAGTTACCTAACTATGGCTACACCTTC. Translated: CASSPLELPNYGYTF.

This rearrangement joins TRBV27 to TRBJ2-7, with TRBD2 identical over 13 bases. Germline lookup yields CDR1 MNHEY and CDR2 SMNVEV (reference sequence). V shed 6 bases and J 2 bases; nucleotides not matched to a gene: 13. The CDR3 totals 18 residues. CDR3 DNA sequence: TGTGCCAGCAGCCGCGGACTAGCGGGAGCTCCCCTCCCCTACGAGCAGTACTTC. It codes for CASSRGLAGAPLPYEQYF.

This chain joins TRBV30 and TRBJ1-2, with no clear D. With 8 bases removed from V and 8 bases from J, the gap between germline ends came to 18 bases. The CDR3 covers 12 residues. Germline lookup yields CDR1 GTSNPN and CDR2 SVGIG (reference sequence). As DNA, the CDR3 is TGTGCCGGACTCGACCAGACTGGCGGCTACACCTTC. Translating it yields CAGLDQTGGYTF.

The DNA of the CDR3 is TGTGCCAGCAGCGTAGGACGGGGGCCCGGGTACGAGCAGTACTTC. Its translation is CASSVGRGPGYEQYF. The chain employs TRBV9 and TRBJ2-7, with D perhaps TRBD1 or TRBD2 (6 bases each). CDR1 and CDR2 (germline): SGDLS, YYNGEE. V lost 0 bases to trimming and J lost 4 bases, with 14 bases between them. CDR3 length: 15 amino acids.

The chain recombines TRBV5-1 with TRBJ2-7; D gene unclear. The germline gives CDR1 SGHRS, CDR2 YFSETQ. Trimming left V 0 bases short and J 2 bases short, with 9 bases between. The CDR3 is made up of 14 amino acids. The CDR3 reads CASSLASGPYEQYF. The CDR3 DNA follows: TGCGCCAGCAGCTTGGCTTCGGGCCCCTACGAGCAGTACTTC.

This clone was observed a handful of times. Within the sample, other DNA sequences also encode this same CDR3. The chain's CDR3 is CASSQRTGNTEAFF. As DNA, the CDR3 is TGTGCCAGCAGTCAACGGACAGGGAATACTGAAGCTTTCTTT. The V and J genes are TRBV2 and TRBJ1-1; 8 nucleotides align to TRBD1. With 5 bases clipped from V and 5 bases from J, the junction kept 7 bases outside the gene matches. CDR3 size: 14 residues. Germline assignment: CDR1 SNHLY and CDR2 FYNNEI. Using reference TRBV2 and TRBJ1-1 for the parts outside the CDR3, the full variable domain is EPEVTQTPSHQVTQMGQEVILRCVPISNHLYFYWYRQILGQKVEFLVSFYNNEISEKSEIFDDQFSVERPDGSNFTLKIRSTKLEDSAMYFCASSQRTGNTEAFFGQGTRLTVV.

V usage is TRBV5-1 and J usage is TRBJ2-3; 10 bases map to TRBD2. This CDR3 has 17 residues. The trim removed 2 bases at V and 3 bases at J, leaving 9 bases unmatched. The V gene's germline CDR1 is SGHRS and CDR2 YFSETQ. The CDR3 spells CASSFRASGSGTDTQYF. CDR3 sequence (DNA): TGCGCCAGCAGCTTCAGGGCTAGCGGGAGTGGAACAGATACGCAGTATTTT.